This section outlines one T cell receptor (beta chain) sequence together with its context. The entry originates in a study of shared clonotypes between healthy human individuals. This CDR3 is 13 amino acids long. CDR1 is MDHEN and CDR2 is SYDVKM in the germline V gene. V shed 8 bases and J shed 0 bases, with 10 bases lying between them. An assay was performed, and its level was deep. The method was immunoSEQ multiplex PCR; TCRdb's version includes in-frame clones alone and lacks a portion of them. There are 1.5 million to 1.9 million clones in the sample; nearly 99% occur only once, and less than 0.55% lies in the top ten.

This rearrangement joins TRBV28 to TRBJ1-2, with D unclear. Sequenced sample: naive CD4+ T cells sorted from blood. Subset meaning: CD45RA+ positively selected. The sequence was obtained from a man aged 25 to 40 in good health. The DNA of the CDR3 is TGTGCCAGCGATGACGGATCTAACTATGGCTACACCTTC. Residues: CASDDGSNYGYTF.